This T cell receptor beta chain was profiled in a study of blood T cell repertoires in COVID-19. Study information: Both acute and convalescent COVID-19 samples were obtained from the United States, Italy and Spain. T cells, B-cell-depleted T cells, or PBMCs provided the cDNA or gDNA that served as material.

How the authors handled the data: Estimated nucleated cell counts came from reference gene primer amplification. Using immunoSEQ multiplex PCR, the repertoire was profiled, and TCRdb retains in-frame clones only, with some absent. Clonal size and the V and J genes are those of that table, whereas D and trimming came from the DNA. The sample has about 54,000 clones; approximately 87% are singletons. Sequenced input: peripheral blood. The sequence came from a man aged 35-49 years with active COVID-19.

CDR3 sequence: CAISGTLSAGGTEAFF. CDR3 bases: TGTGCCATCAGTGGGACTTTAAGTGCAGGGGGAACTGAAGCTTTCTTT. This chain connects TRBV10-3 to TRBJ1-1, with 7 bases identical to TRBD1. V trimming: 4 bases; J trimming: 5 bases; junction bases outside the gene matches: 13. The germline V gene encodes CDR1 ENHRY and CDR2 SYGVKD. The CDR3 is 16 amino acids.